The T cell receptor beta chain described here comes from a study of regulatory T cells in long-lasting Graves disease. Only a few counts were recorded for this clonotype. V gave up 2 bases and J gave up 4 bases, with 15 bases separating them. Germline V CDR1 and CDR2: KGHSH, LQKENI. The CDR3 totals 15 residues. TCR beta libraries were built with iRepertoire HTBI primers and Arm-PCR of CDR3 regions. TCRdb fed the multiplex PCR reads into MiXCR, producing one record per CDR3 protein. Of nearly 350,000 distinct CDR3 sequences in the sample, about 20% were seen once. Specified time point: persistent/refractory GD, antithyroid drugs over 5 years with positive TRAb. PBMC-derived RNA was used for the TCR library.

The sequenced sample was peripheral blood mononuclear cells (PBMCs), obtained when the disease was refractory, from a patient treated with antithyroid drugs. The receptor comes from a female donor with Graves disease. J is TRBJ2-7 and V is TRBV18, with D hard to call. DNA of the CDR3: TGTGCCAGCTCACCAAATCCCAGTAAGGGATACGAGCAGTACTTC. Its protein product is CASSPNPSKGYEQYF.